This paragraph reports one TCR beta chain. The record originates from a study of CD8+ T cells in alopecia areata. Extraction and reverse transcription of RNA yielded cDNA as the sequencing template. Here immunoSEQ multiplex PCR was the method, and the copy in TCRdb shows in-frame clones only, minus some. Of about 97,000 clones detected, around 38% appear once; the ten largest clones hold 1.3%. Looked up from germline, CDR1 is MDHEN and CDR2 is SYDVKM. Trimming cost V 2 bases and J 2 bases, with 10 bases left between them. This CDR3 is 14 amino acids long. The V gene is TRBV28, the J gene TRBJ2-7; D unclear. Sequencing used CD4+ T cells sorted from blood. The clonotype was recovered from a human donor with alopecia areata. The CDR3 nucleotides read TGTGCCAGCAGTTTACCCATCCTACCCTACGAGCAGTACTTC. Protein product: CASSLPILPYEQYF. The full variable domain, completed using reference TRBV28 and TRBJ2-7, is DVKVTQSSRYLVKRTGEKVFLECVQDMDHENMFWYRQDPGLGLRLIYFSYDVKMKEKGDIPEGYSVSREKKERFSLILESASTNQTSMYLCASSLPILPYEQYFGPGTRLTVT.